Given below is one T cell receptor (beta chain) in context. This clonotype was observed a handful of times. Its antigen specificity is not known. It has no much larger one-base neighbor in the sample; base qualities were not kept. The V and J ends are trimmed by 6 bases and 6 bases, leaving 18 bases between them. The cysteine opens and the phenylalanine closes a CDR3 of 14 amino acids. Only CDR3 DNA is held: 42 bases, read in frame from base 1. From the germline V gene (reference sequence), CDR1 is DFQATT and CDR2 is SNEGSKA. The sample's treatment or condition, from its label and the paper: allogeneic hematopoietic cell transplantation with graft depleted of TCRalphabeta T cells and CD19 B cells. TCRalphabeta/CD19-depleted allogeneic hematopoietic cell grafts were given to the transplant recipients, all of whom were children. This sample was taken from a study of T-cell reconstitution after alpha-beta-depleted transplantation in children (TCRdb year 2016). Study-wide context: Using TCR repertoire profiling, the study followed T-cell immune reconstitution in a quantitative way in children after TCRalphabeta/CD19-depleted allogeneic hematopoietic cell transplantation.

Paper-wide results and their limitations: Hyperexpanded clone frequencies declined over subsequent months; after one year, T-cell counts and TCRbeta diversity were mostly attributed to newly produced T cells. Apparently early alphabetaT-cell count recovery about two months after transplant reportedly relied on only several hundred rapidly expanded clones derived from non-depleted graft cells. The high TCRbeta diversity at day 60 in some patients was ascribed to recipient T cells and intrathymic progenitors that had survived conditioning.

The library was built by means of PCR. The sequencer was an Illumina HiSeq 2500. TCR library preparation used molecular barcoding, with unique molecular identifiers applied to normalize quantification of the TCRbeta repertoire. The raw public data were reprocessed by TCRdb itself: fastp quality trimming at Q25, MiXCR clonotype calling, in-frame beta chains only. Duplicate CDR3 protein sequences are folded into a single record with the most common DNA and genes. This sample is represented by approximately 130,000 distinct CDR3 sequences; 9.7% of them were singletons. Clones ranked in the top ten supply 24% of the sample.

The sequence was obtained from a girl under three years old who had a stem cell transplant for combined immunodeficiency, so the T cells may come from the graft donor. This specimen consisted of PBMCs, mostly from graft donor cells, obtained 180 days after TCRalphabeta/CD19-depleted stem cell transplant. The V and J segments used are TRBV20-1 and TRBJ2-1, and TRBD2 may be the D gene, going by 5 matching bases. The CDR3 region reads CSARGSRAPNEQFF. Read as DNA, the sequence is TGCAGTGCCCGCGGGTCGAGGGCCCCCAATGAGCAGTTCTTC.